This T cell receptor beta chain originates from a study of T cell responses to AZD1222 COVID-19 vaccine (dated by TCRdb to about 2021). Study-wide context: Because spike-specific TCR depth and breadth did not differ between the two schedules, AZD1222 recipients who got a second dose at roughly 4 weeks were pooled with those who got a second dose at roughly 12 weeks. TCR sequencing covered 230 to 250 trial participants: 200 to 210 given two doses of AZD1222 and some 25 given two doses of MenACWY control vaccine. Enrollment into the trials was organized by age into subgroups of 18-55, 56-69 and 70-plus years, and those subgroups contained roughly 150, 30 and 60 TCR-sequenced participants, respectively. Paper-wide results and their limitations: A significant rise in spike-specific TCR breadth and depth was observed after two AZD1222 doses relative to day 0 and relative to MenACWY recipients. Reportedly, almost half of the unique spike-specific TCRs recognized epitopes lying outside the regions that are mutated in the B.1.351 and B.1.1.7 variants. Participants were mostly white British, with more females than males. The authors suggested clonal diversity may have been underestimated. Conclusions about previously exposed vaccinees are limited, since just five or six AZD1222 recipients were seropositive for SARS-CoV-2 at baseline. The 56-69-year group was small, and its depth increase did not reach significance, likely because of low power. CD4 TCRs associated with the vaccine covered the entire spike protein, and the dominant responses were in regions 160-218 and 743-854. Because no day 14 peak-response samples were available, the repertoires could be characterized only after the peak T cell response.

From the germline V gene, CDR1 is SGHRS and CDR2 is YFSETQ. Ends trimmed: V by 7 bases, J by 3 bases; bases unmatched to a gene: 5. Including cysteine and phenylalanine, the CDR3 has 14 amino acids. The only DNA kept is the CDR3, 42 bases in frame from the first base. The time point label, as the study defines it: baseline before first vaccination. Vaccinee samples were obtained from the UK trials COV001 and COV002, which included a single-blind randomized controlled phase 2/3 trial of AZD1222 (ChAdOx1 nCoV-19) in healthy adults. For TCRbeta chain sequencing, PBMC samples were collected from trial participants at day 0 and at day 28 after the second dose. The CDR3 regions of human TCRbeta chains were analyzed by immunosequencing. On the authors' methods: Repertoire TCRs were checked for matches against a reference library of SARS-CoV-2-specific TCRs that had been generated using the MIRA antigen-specificity platform. Breadth was defined as the fraction of unique TCRs that were SARS-CoV-2-associated. Depth was defined as the fraction of total T cells that were SARS-CoV-2-associated. Using the MIRA data, each spike-specific TCR was mapped to the spike region that the TCR reacts to and placed in a CD4 or CD8 class. Log10-transformed breadth and depth values were compared by one-way ANOVA with Sidak's multiple comparisons tests. Imported from immuneACCESS, the table was reduced by TCRdb to in-frame sequences with V and J called. These copies leave out some clones; in studies compared against another copy, an unresolved V gene accounts for under half, and the cause of the remainder is not known. V and J calls and clone size are copied from that table; D and trimming were computed from the DNA. Present in this sample are approximately 140,000 clones, roughly 92% of which were seen just once. The ten largest clones represent roughly 1.3% of the sample.

On this clone itself: There is no known antigen for this receptor. Per-base quality was not reported, and no clone a single base away is much larger than it.

The rearrangement combines TRBV5-1 with TRBJ2-3; 10 bases in the middle match TRBD1. The sequenced sample was peripheral blood, obtained on day 0 of AZD1222 vaccination. This sequence was found in an adult in good health. The nucleotide sequence reads as follows: TGCGCCAGCTTTCCGGGACAGGGGACAGATACGCAGTATTTT. Translated, this is CASFPGQGTDTQYF.